Listed below are T cell receptor beta chains from one sample, sequenced in a study of blood T cell repertoires in COVID-19. Repertoires were generated with immunoSEQ multiplex PCR, while TCRdb's copy carries only in-frame clones and drops some. The data hold over 85,000 clones, with about 91% observed a single time. Sequences were obtained from peripheral blood. The receptors derive from a woman in her seventies with acute or convalescent COVID-19. The CDR3 runs from the conserved cysteine through the conserved F or W. A D gene is named only where the DNA matches it firmly. Expanded clones are given a class, and other clones once, few, many or no size at all.

>TRBV6-5|NA|NA|TRBJ2-7
TGTGCCAGCATCGAGGGCGGCCGATACGAGCAGTACTTC
CASIEGGRYEQYF
>TRBV5-1|NA|once|TRBJ2-3
TGCGCCAGCAGCTCGGAGCCTAGCTCAGATACGCAGTATTTT
CASSSEPSSDTQYF
>TRBV3-1/TRBV3-2|TRBD1|NA|TRBJ1-2
TGTGCCAGCGGCTTTCAGGGGGCGGGTGGCTACACCTTC
CASGFQGAGGYTF
>TRBV28|NA|NA|TRBJ1-4
TGTGCCAGCAGAGAGGAGGGACTGGAAAAACTGTTTTTT
CASREEGLEKLFF
>TRBV7-8|NA|NA|TRBJ2-2
TGTGCCAGCGGGCTAACGAACACCGGGGAGCTGTTTTTT
CASGLTNTGELFF
>TRBV19|TRBD2|NA|TRBJ2-3
TGTGCCAGTACCGGGACTAGCGGGAGTCGGACAGATACGCAGTATTTT
CASTGTSGSRTDTQYF
>TRBV11-2|NA|once|TRBJ2-1
TGTGCCAGCAGCTTAACTGGAGGGCGGAGCTCCTACAATGAGCAGTTCTTC
CASSLTGGRSSYNEQFF
>TRBV28|TRBD1|few|TRBJ1-1
TGTGCCAGCAGTCGACAGGGGAGTACTGAAGCTTTCTTT
CASSRQGSTEAFF
>TRBV18|NA|few|TRBJ1-1
TGTGCCAGCTCACAGATAGGGGGCACTGAAGCTTTCTTT
CASSQIGGTEAFF
>TRBV5-6|TRBD2|NA|TRBJ2-7
TGTGCCAGCAGCGAAGGGACCGGGACTAGCGCCTTCAACTTC
CASSEGTGTSAFNF
>TRBV5-1|TRBD1|NA|TRBJ1-4
TGCGCCAGCAGGGGGGGACAGCCTAATGAAAAACTGTTTTTT
CASRGGQPNEKLFF
>TRBV19|NA|NA|TRBJ2-3
TGTGCCAGTAGTATTTTTTCTAGGTCGGATACGCAGTATTTT
CASSIFSRSDTQYF
>TRBV5-6|NA|NA|TRBJ2-7
TGTGCCAGCAGCTTGGCTGGGGGGATCGGCGAGCAGTACTTC
CASSLAGGIGEQYF